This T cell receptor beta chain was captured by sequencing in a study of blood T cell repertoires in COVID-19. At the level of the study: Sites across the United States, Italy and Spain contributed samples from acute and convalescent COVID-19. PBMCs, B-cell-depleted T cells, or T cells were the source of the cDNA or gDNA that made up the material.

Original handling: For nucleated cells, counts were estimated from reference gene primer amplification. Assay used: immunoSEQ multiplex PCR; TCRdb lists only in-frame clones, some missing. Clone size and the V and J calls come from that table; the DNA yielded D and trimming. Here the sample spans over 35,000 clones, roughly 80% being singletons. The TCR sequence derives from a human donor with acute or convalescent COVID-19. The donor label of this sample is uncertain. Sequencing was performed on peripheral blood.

The CDR3 DNA reads TGTGCCAGTTCTAGCGGGGGCCTCTCCTACGAGCAGTACTTC. As protein: CASSSGGLSYEQYF. This sequence joins TRBV19 and TRBJ2-7; 10 nucleotides agree with TRBD2. The germline V gene encodes CDR1 LNHDA and CDR2 SQIVND (reference sequence). V lost 8 bases and J lost 0; bases outside the gene matches: 4. The CDR3 runs to 14 residues.